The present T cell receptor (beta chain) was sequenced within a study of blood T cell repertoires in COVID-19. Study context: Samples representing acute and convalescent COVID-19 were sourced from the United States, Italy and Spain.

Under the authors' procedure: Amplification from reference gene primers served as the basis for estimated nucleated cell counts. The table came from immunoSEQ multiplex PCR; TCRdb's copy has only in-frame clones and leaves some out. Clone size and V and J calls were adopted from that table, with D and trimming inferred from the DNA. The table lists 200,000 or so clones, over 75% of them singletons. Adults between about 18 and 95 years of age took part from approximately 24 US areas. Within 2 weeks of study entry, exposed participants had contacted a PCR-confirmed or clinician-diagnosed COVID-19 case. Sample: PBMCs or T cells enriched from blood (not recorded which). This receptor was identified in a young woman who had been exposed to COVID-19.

The CDR3 nucleotides read TGTGCCAGCTCACGGGGGCCCTCCCCGACTAGCGGGAAAAACATTCAGTACTTC. Amino acids: CASSRGPSPTSGKNIQYF. The gene calls are TRBV18 and TRBJ2-4, with 10 bases lining up with TRBD2. This CDR3 is 18 amino acids long. With 4 bases clipped from V and 4 bases from J, the junction kept 13 bases outside the gene matches. The germline CDR1 and CDR2 sequences are KGHSH and LQKENI.